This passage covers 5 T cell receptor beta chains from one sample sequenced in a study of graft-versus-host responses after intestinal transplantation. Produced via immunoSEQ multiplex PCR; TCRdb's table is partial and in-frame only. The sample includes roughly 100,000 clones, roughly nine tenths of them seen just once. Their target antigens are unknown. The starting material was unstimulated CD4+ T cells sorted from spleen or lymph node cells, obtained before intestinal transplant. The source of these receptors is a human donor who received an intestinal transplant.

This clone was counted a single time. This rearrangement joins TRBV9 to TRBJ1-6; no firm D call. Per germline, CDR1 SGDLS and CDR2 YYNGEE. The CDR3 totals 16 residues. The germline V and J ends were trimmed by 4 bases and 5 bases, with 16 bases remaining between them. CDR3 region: CASSSEAFHHNSPLHF. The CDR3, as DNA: TGTGCCAGCAGCTCGGAGGCTTTTCACCATAATTCACCCCTCCACTTT. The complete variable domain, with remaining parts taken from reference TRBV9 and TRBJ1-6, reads DSGVTQTPKHLITATGQRVTLRCSPRSGDLSVYWYQQSLDQGLQFLIQYYNGEERAKGNILERFSAQQFPDLHSELNLSSLELGDSALYFCASSSEAFHHNSPLHFGNGTRLTVT.

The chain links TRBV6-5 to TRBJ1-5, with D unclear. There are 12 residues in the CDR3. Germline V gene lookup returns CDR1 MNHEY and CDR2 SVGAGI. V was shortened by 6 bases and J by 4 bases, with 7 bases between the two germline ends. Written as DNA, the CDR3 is TGTGCCAGCAGACAACCTAATCAGCCCCAGCATTTT. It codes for CASRQPNQPQHF.

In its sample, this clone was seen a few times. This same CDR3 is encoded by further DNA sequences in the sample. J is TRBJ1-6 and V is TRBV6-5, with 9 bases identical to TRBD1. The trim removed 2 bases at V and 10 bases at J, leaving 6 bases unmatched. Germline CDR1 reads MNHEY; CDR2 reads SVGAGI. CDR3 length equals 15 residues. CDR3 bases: TGTGCCAGCAGTTACATTGGACAGGGGAGATCACCCCTCCACTTT. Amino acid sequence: CASSYIGQGRSPLHF.

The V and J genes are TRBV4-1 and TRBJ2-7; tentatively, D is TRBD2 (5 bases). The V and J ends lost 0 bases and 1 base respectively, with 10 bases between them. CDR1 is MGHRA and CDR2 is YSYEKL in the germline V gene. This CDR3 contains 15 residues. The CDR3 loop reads CASSQELRVSYEQYF. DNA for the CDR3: TGCGCCAGCAGCCAAGAATTGAGGGTGTCCTACGAGCAGTACTTC.

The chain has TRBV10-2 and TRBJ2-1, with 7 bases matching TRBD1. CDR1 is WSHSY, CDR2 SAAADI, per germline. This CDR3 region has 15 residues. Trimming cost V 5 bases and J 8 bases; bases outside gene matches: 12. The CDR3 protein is CASSPGQALGDEQFF. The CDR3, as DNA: TGCGCCAGCAGTCCCGGACAGGCCCTAGGCGATGAGCAGTTCTTC.